This passage covers 13 T cell receptor beta chains from one sample sequenced in a study of blood T cell repertoires in COVID-19. The repertoire was sequenced with immunoSEQ multiplex PCR; TCRdb's copy has only in-frame clones and lacks some. The profile shows about 280,000 clones, about 85% of them singletons. Sequenced material: PBMCs or T cells enriched from blood (not recorded which). The receptors originated from a woman aged 45-65 years who had recovered from COVID-19.

The rearrangement links TRBV24-1 to TRBJ2-1, with 10 bases fitting TRBD1. V lost 5 bases to trimming and J lost 3 bases; unmatched junction nucleotides: 6. CDR3 length: 16 amino acids. Germline values: CDR1 KGHDR, CDR2 SFDVKD. CDR3 sequence reads: CATSVGDRGNYNEQFF. CDR3 bases: TGTGCCACCAGTGTTGGGGACAGGGGAAACTACAATGAGCAGTTCTTC.

The CDR3 sequence is CASSLGMNTEAFF. The CDR3 coding sequence is TGTGCCAGCAGCCTCGGGATGAACACTGAAGCTTTCTTT. This chain uses TRBV7-3 with TRBJ1-1; D remains ambiguous. The CDR3 contains 13 residues. Germline CDR1 reads SGHTA; CDR2 reads FQGTGA. The germline V and J ends were trimmed by 5 bases and 0 bases, with 7 bases remaining between them.

This chain joins TRBV12-3 or TRBV12-4 and TRBJ2-2; D call uncertain. The CDR3 length is 13 residues. V was clipped by 1 base and J by 5 bases, with 5 bases between them. The CDR3 region is CASSLGPTGELFF. The CDR3 DNA reads as TGTGCCAGCAGTTTAGGGCCGACCGGGGAGCTGTTTTTT.

This chain joins TRBV7-9 and TRBJ2-1, with 8 bases identical to TRBD2. With 0 bases clipped from V and 0 bases from J, the junction kept 4 bases outside the gene matches. Per germline, CDR1 SEHNR and CDR2 FQNEAQ (reference sequence). The CDR3 sequence is 17 residues long. The CDR3 region is CASSLANSGSSYNEQFF. CDR3 bases: TGTGCCAGCAGCTTAGCGAACAGCGGGAGCTCCTACAATGAGCAGTTCTTC.

The chain is built from TRBV19 and TRBJ2-3; the D gene is possibly TRBD1 (5 bases). Germline CDR1 is LNHDA and CDR2 is SQIVND (reference sequence). V was cut by 5 bases and J by 0 bases, with 9 bases left in between. The CDR3 spans 14 residues. CDR3 DNA sequence: TGTGCCAGTAGTCTACGACAGAGCACAGATACGCAGTATTTT. This encodes CASSLRQSTDTQYF.

The gene calls are TRBV11-2 and TRBJ2-7; TRBD2 might be the D (7 bases). The CDR3 runs 13 residues. The V end lost 4 bases, the J end lost 3 bases, and 10 bases lay between the germline ends. Germline CDR1 reads SGHAT; CDR2 reads FQNNGV. CDR3 residues: CASSSGGHYEQYF. CDR3 DNA: TGTGCCAGCAGCTCCGGGGGGCACTACGAGCAGTACTTC.

The chain links TRBV27 to TRBJ2-1; the D gene is possibly TRBD2 (5 bases). The CDR3 runs 15 residues. Per germline, CDR1 MNHEY and CDR2 SMNVEV (reference sequence). Trimming cost V 3 bases and J 3 bases, with 12 bases left between them. CDR3 DNA: TGTGCCAGCAGTTTCTCCCCAGCGGACTACAATGAGCAGTTCTTC. Residues: CASSFSPADYNEQFF.

The J gene is TRBJ2-7, the V gene TRBV3-1 (or the pseudogene TRBV3-2); D is possibly TRBD2 (5 bases). V dropped 1 base and J dropped 3 bases, with 13 bases sitting between them. The germline V gene encodes CDR1 LGHDT and CDR2 YNNKEL (reference sequence). This CDR3 has 15 residues. The CDR3 DNA is TGTGCCAGCAGCCAAGGTGCTAGCAGATTCTACGAGCAGTACTTC. Its translation: CASSQGASRFYEQYF.

V is TRBV11-2 and J is TRBJ2-1; TRBD2 matches 14 bases. CDR1 and CDR2 from the germline V gene are SGHAT and FQNNGV. With V trimmed by 4 bases and J by 10 bases, 9 bases remained unmatched. The CDR3 is 16 amino acids. The CDR3 sequence: CASSYSGLAGAEEQFF. The CDR3 nucleotides read TGTGCCAGCAGCTACTCGGGACTAGCGGGAGCCGAAGAGCAGTTCTTC. Using reference TRBV11-2 and TRBJ2-1 for the parts outside the CDR3, the full variable domain is EAGVAQSPRYKIIEKRQSVAFWCNPISGHATLYWYQQILGQGPKLLIQFQNNGVVDDSQLPKDRFSAERLKGVDSTLKIQPAKLEDSAVYLCASSYSGLAGAEEQFFGPGTRLTVL.

The CDR3 DNA sequence: TGTGCCAGCAGCGTAGCTCCGACGGGCGGCGGGGAGACCCAGTACTTC. The encoded protein is CASSVAPTGGGETQYF. J is TRBJ2-5 and V is TRBV9; a possible D gene is TRBD2 (5 bases). Germline assignment: CDR1 SGDLS and CDR2 YYNGEE. V was clipped by 0 bases and J by 5 bases, with 17 bases between them. The CDR3 extends over 16 amino acids.

This chain links TRBV6-5 with TRBJ1-2; a weak D match, TRBD1 (5 bases). The CDR3 runs 13 residues. V was shortened by 6 bases and J by 3 bases, with 11 bases between the two germline ends. Germline V gene lookup returns CDR1 MNHEY and CDR2 SVGAGI. The CDR3 DNA follows: TGTGCCAGCAGAACAAACAGGCACTATGGCTACACCTTC. Protein sequence: CASRTNRHYGYTF.

V and J are TRBV11-3 and TRBJ2-1; 9 bases agree with TRBD1. This CDR3 is built from 15 residues. V dropped 5 bases and J dropped 2; count of bases not matched to a gene: 4. Germline V gene data show CDR1 as SGHNT and CDR2 as YENEEA. CDR3 coding DNA: TGTGCCAGCAGCCTGGGGACAGGGACCTACAATGAGCAGTTCTTC. It encodes CASSLGTGTYNEQFF.

The CDR3 is CASSLSEETQYF. In nucleotides, the CDR3 is TGTGCCAGCAGCCTCTCGGAAGAGACCCAGTACTTC. The chain joins TRBV9 to TRBJ2-5; D not certain. The CDR3 consists of 12 residues. CDR1 is SGDLS, CDR2 YYNGEE, per germline. V gave up 4 bases and J gave up 3 bases, with 7 bases separating them.